Presented here are 6 T cell receptor beta chains from one specimen sequenced in a study of T-cell memory formation after mild COVID-19. MiXCR was run by TCRdb on the 5' RACE reads, yielding one entry per CDR3 protein. The table has roughly 340,000 distinct CDR3 sequences, less than 25% seen once. Sequencing input: PBMCs or a T cell subset sorted from them (not recorded which). Receptors originate from a man aged 18 to 29 who had mild COVID-19 (a few samples of this study predate the infection). Cell type and time point are not known.

The sample holds a few counts of this clonotype. The CDR3 is CASGPGTQPQHF. The CDR3, as DNA: TGTGCCAGCGGGCCAGGGACTCAGCCCCAGCATTTT. The chain joins TRBV28 to TRBJ1-5; weak D call: TRBD1 (5 bases). Trimming shortened V by 8 bases and J by 6 bases, and 11 bases separated the two germline ends. This CDR3 comprises 12 residues. Germline CDR1 MDHEN, CDR2 SYDVKM. Based on the CDR3 plus reference TRBV28 and TRBJ1-5, the full variable domain is DVKVTQSSRYLVKRTGEKVFLECVQDMDHENMFWYRQDPGLGLRLIYFSYDVKMKEKGDIPEGYSVSREKKERFSLILESASTNQTSMYLCASGPGTQPQHFGDGTRLSIL.

The V call is TRBV28, the J call TRBJ2-7; no clear D. V shed 2 bases and J shed 1 base, with 6 bases lying between them. CDR1 and CDR2 (germline): MDHEN, SYDVKM. This CDR3 has 13 amino acids. The CDR3 DNA is TGTGCCAGCAGTTTAAGACCTTCCTACGAGCAGTACGTC. This translates into CASSLRPSYEQYV.

This clonotype has only a few counts. The chain combines TRBV12-3 or TRBV12-4 with TRBJ2-5, with TRBD1 matching 7 bases. J gave up 4 bases and V 3 bases, and 8 bases lay outside the gene matches. The length of the CDR3 is 15 residues. CDR3 in DNA: TGTGCCAGCAGTTTTGGGCACCACAGGGGAGAGACCCAGTACTTC. Residues: CASSFGHHRGETQYF.

The J gene is TRBJ1-2, the V gene TRBV18; no firm D call. The CDR3 consists of 15 residues. The V gene lost 0 bases and the J gene lost 8 bases, with 16 bases spanning the gap. Germline CDR1 and CDR2: KGHSH and LQKENI. This chain's CDR3 is CASSPPGIPFRGYTF. The CDR3 bases are TGTGCCAGCTCACCACCCGGGATACCCTTTCGCGGCTACACCTTC.

This clonotype was seen only a few times. The chain couples TRBV4-3 to TRBJ1-1; perhaps TRBD1 as D (6 bases). Germline CDR1 LGHNA, CDR2 YSLEER. Trimming stripped 1 base from V and 2 bases from J, with 11 bases between. This CDR3 region has 15 residues. Written as DNA, the CDR3 is TGCGCCAGCAGCCAAGGGACAGCGCGTAACACTGAAGCTTTCTTT. Translation gives CASSQGTARNTEAFF.

The gene calls are TRBV3-1 and TRBJ2-5; D gene ambiguous. The CDR3 contains 12 residues. V dropped 4 bases and J dropped 4 bases, with 7 bases sitting between them. CDR1 is LGHDT and CDR2 is YNNKEL in the germline V gene (reference sequence). This chain's CDR3 is CASSPPLETQYF. CDR3 bases: TGTGCCAGCAGCCCTCCTCTAGAGACCCAGTACTTC.